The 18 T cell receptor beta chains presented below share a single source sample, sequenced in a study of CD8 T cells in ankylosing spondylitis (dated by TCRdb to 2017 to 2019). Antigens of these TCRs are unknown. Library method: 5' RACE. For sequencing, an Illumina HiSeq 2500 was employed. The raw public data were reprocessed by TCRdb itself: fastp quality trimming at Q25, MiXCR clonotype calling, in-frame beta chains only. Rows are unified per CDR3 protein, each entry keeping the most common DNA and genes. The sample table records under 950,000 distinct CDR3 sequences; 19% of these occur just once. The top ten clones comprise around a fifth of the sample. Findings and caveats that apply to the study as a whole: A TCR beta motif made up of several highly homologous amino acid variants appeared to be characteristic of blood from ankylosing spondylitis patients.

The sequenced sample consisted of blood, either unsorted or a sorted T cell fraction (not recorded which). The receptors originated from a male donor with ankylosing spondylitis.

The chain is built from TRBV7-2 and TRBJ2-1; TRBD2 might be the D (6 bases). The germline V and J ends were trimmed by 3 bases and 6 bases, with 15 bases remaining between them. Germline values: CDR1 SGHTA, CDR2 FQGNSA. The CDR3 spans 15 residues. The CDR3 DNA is TGTGCCAGCAGCTTCCGACGCCCTAGCGTCAATGAGCAGTTCTTC. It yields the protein CASSFRRPSVNEQFF.

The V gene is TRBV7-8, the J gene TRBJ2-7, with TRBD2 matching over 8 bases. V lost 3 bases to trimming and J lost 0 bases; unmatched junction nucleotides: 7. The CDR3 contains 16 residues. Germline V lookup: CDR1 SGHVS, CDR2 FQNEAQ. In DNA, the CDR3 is TGTGCCAGCAGCTTTACCGGGACTAGTGGCTCCTACGAGCAGTACTTC. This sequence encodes CASSFTGTSGSYEQYF.

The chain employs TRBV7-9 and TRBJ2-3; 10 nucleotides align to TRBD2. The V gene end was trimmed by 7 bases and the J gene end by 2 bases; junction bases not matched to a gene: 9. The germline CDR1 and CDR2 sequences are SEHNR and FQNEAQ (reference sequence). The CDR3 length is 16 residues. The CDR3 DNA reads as TGTGCCAGCATCAGGTCGCTAGCGGGGGACACAGATACGCAGTATTTT. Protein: CASIRSLAGDTDTQYF.

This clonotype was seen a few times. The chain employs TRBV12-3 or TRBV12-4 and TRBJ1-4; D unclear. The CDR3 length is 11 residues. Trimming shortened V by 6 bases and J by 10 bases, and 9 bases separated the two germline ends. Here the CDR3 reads CASSPEGKLFF. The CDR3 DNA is TGTGCCAGCAGCCCGGAGGGAAAACTGTTTTTT.

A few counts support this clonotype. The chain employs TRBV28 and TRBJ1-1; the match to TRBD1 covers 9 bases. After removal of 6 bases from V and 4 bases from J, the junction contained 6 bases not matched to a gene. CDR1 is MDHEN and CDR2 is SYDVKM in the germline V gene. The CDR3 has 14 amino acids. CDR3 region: CASSYRGQVTEAFF. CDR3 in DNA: TGTGCCAGCAGCTACAGGGGGCAAGTCACTGAAGCTTTCTTT. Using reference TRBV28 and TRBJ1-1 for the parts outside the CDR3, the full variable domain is DVKVTQSSRYLVKRTGEKVFLECVQDMDHENMFWYRQDPGLGLRLIYFSYDVKMKEKGDIPEGYSVSREKKERFSLILESASTNQTSMYLCASSYRGQVTEAFFGQGTRLTVV.

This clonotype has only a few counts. CDR3 residues: CASSQGPSGWNEQFF. The CDR3 nucleotides read TGCGCCAGCAGCCAAGGTCCTAGCGGATGGAATGAGCAGTTCTTC. The rearrangement uses TRBV4-3 and TRBJ2-1, with 7 bases lining up with TRBD2. The V segment lost 1 base and the J segment 7 bases; nucleotides outside the gene matches: 7. The CDR3 has 15 amino acids. Germline assignment: CDR1 LGHNA and CDR2 YSLEER.

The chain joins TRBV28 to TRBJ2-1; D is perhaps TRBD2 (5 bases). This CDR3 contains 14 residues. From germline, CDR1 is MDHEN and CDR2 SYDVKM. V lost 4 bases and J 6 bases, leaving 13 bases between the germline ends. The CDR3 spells CASSYPGWSNEQFF. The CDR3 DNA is TGTGCCAGCAGTTACCCGGGGTGGAGCAATGAGCAGTTCTTC.

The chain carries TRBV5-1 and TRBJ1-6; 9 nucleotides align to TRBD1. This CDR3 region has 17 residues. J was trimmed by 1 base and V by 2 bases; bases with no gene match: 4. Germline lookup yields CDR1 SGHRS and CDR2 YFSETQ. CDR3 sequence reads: CASSLLGQGSYNSPLHF. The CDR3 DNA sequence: TGCGCCAGCAGCTTATTGGGACAGGGTTCCTATAATTCACCCCTCCACTTT.

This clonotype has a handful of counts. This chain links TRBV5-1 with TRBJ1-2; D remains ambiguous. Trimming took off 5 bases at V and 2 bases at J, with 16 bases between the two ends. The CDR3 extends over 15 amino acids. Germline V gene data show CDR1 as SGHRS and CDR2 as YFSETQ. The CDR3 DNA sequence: TGCGCCAGCAGGGGGTTGTATTCTGGGAACTATGGCTACACCTTC. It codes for CASRGLYSGNYGYTF.

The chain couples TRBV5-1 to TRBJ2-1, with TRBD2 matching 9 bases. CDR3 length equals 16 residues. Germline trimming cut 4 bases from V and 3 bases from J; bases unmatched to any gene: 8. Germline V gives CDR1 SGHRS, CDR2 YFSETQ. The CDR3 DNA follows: TGCGCCAGCAGCCACTGGCGGGGGGGTGTCTACAATGAGCAGTTCTTC. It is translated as CASSHWRGGVYNEQFF.

Here the CDR3 reads CASISAGARLGDEQFF. CDR3 sequence (DNA): TGTGCCAGCATCAGTGCGGGAGCCCGACTGGGGGATGAGCAGTTCTTC. The J gene is TRBJ2-1, the V gene TRBV2, with 7 bases fitting TRBD2. Germline CDR1 reads SNHLY; CDR2 reads FYNNEI. V gave up 7 bases and J gave up 8 bases; unmatched junction bases: 17. This CDR3 comprises 16 residues.

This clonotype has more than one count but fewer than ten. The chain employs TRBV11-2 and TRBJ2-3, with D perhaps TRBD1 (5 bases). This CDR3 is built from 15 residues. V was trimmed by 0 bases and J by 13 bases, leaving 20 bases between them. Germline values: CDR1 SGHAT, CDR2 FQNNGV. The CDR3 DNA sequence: TGTGCCAGCAGCTTAGATCCTGGACAAACCGAATTGGAGTATTTT. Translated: CASSLDPGQTELEYF.

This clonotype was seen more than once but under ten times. CDR3 loop: CASRNPNYEQYF. The CDR3 DNA is TGTGCCAGCAGGAATCCGAACTACGAGCAGTACTTC. This rearrangement joins TRBV28 to TRBJ2-7; no definite D call. The CDR3 is 12 residues long. Looked up from germline, CDR1 is MDHEN and CDR2 is SYDVKM. With 6 bases removed from V and 3 bases from J, the gap between germline ends came to 9 bases.

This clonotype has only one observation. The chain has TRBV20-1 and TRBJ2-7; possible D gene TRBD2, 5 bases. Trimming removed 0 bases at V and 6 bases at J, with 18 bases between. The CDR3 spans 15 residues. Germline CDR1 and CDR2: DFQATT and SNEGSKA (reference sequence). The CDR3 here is CSARDQVDYGGEQYF. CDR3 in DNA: TGCAGTGCTAGAGATCAGGTTGACTATGGAGGCGAGCAGTACTTC.

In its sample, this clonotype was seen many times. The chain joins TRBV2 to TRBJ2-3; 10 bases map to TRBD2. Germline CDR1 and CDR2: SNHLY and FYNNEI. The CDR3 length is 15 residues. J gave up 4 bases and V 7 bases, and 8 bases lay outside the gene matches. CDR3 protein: CASTRTSGRADTQYF. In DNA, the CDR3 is TGTGCCAGCACTCGGACTAGCGGCCGTGCAGATACGCAGTATTTT.

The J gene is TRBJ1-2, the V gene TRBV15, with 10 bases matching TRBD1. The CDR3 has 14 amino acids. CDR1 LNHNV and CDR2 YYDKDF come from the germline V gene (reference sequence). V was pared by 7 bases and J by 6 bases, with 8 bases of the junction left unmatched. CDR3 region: CATTPGQGSHGYTF. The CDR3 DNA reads TGTGCCACCACCCCGGGACAGGGGTCGCATGGCTACACCTTC.

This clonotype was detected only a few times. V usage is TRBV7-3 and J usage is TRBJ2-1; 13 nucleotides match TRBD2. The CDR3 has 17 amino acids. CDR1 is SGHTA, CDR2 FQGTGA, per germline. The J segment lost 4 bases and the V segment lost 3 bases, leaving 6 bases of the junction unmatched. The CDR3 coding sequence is TGTGCCAGCAGCTTGACTAGCGGGGGGTCCAATTACAATGAGCAGTTCTTC. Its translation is CASSLTSGGSNYNEQFF.

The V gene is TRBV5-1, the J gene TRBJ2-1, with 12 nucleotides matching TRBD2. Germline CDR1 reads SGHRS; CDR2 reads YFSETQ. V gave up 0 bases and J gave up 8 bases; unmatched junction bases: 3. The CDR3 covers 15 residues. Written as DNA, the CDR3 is TGCGCCAGCAGCTTGGCTAGCGGGGGGGCCGATGAGCAGTTCTTC. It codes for CASSLASGGADEQFF. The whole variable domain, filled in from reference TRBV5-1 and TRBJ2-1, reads KAGVTQTPRYLIKTRGQQVTLSCSPISGHRSVSWYQQTPGQGLQFLFEYFSETQRNKGNFPGRFSGRQFSNSRSEMNVSTLELGDSALYLCASSLASGGADEQFFGPGTRLTVL.